This record looks at one TCR beta chain sequence and its context. This record belongs to a study of T cells expressing NK-cell markers. TCRdb re-called the 5' RACE reads; one entry per CDR3 protein, DNA not given. Its table records some 460,000 distinct CDR3 sequences. CDR1 and CDR2 from the germline V gene are LGHNA and YNFKEQ. The CDR3 spans 15 residues. This sequence joins TRBV4-2 and TRBJ1-5; absent DNA, TCRdb's TRBD1 call cannot be checked. Sequenced material: blood T cells: a sorted CD56 or NKG2C T cell subset, CD4+ or CD8+ T cells, or bulk PBMC T cells (not recorded which). The source is a woman in her fifties or sixties in good health. Here the CDR3 reads CASSQADRANQPQHF.